This T cell receptor (beta chain) was observed in a study of cytomegalovirus exposure and HLA in healthy donors (dated by TCRdb to about 2017). For the study in its entirety: An earlier analysis of roughly 570 of the donors reported 276 Gb of sequence data and around 110 million unique TCR beta sequences obtained from about 200 million T cells. Roughly 300 gigabases of sequencing data and roughly 81 million unique TCR sequences made up an early release that covered 500 to 650 HLA-typed donors. Of the roughly 400 genotyped donors, 75% to 85% were placed in the genetic ancestry cluster associated with self-reported Caucasian donors. The aim of the study was to test whether cataloging public T cell receptors could identify signatures of past pathogen exposure. The study profiled the T cell repertoires of 666 subjects by immunosequencing and related them to cytomegalovirus serostatus. In addition to the first cohort of 666 subjects, a separate validation cohort of 130 or so different subjects was used. To predict cytomegalovirus infection status, the study combined high-throughput TCR immunosequencing, statistical association of individual TCRs with disease status, and machine learning. In a later analysis, previously published TCR beta repertoires from hundreds of donors were re-analyzed and high-resolution HLA genotyping was added so that TCR occurrence patterns could be studied. The later analysis used no new phenotypic data to find candidate immune exposures, relying instead on TCR beta sequences and their occurrence across donors. An earlier analysis of roughly 580 of the donors used high-throughput TCR beta sequencing to judge whether each TCR beta V gene segment behaved as functional or pseudogenic. Donor age, sex, ethnicity and CMV serostatus were compiled together with the repertoire data. A later genetic analysis took genome-wide SNP genotypes for about 55% of the 666 donors and used that subset as a discovery cohort. All discovery cohort repertoires had been generated on a single sequencing platform. Class I and class II HLA loci were covered by the typing at four-digit resolution. Typing coverage varied by locus: about 629-630 donors for A, B, C, DRB1 and DQB1; more than 500 for DQA1; nearly 610 for DPA1; more than 450 for DPB1. Five DR-DQ haplotypes were treated as single units for association and clustering because of strong linkage in the cohort. Among a few hundred genotyped donors of the cohort, an average of around 240,000 unique TCR beta nucleotide sequences were sequenced per donor, about a sixth of them non-productive.

The cohort was made up of 650 to 700 healthy bone marrow donors. Cohort members were all nominally healthy when sampled, although unrecorded immune exposures were likely present. The donor was CMV seronegative and belonged to the group of 352 seronegative cohort members. A peripheral blood sample was provided by each donor, and peripheral blood mononuclear cells were used for TCR beta sequencing. Genomic DNA extraction from the blood cell samples was performed with the Qiagen DNeasy Blood Extraction Kit. Library generation was performed with the immunoSEQ multiplex PCR assay. For the multiplex PCR, a mixture combining 60 forward primers for TCR Vbeta segments and 13 reverse primers for TCR Jbeta segments was used. A multiplex PCR assay on genomic DNA amplified the CDR3 region of rearranged TCR beta genes. The Illumina HiSeq System was used to sequence the amplified TCR beta libraries as 87-base-pair reads. The paper's data handling went like this. A later analysis tallied roughly 80 million unique TCR beta chains across the 700 or so repertoires, and around 9.9 million of those chains were shared by two or more donors. Raw reads were error-corrected and collapsed into unique sequences by a nearest-neighbor algorithm in which closely related sequences were merged to remove PCR and sequencing errors. CDR3 sequences were aligned to IMGT reference sequences to assign V, D and J gene segments. For a sequence to be retained, a match of at least six nucleotides to both a V gene segment and a J gene segment was required. A rearrangement was called productive if the CDR3 had no stop codons and remained in frame with V and J, and every other rearrangement was called non-productive. Following IMGT convention, CDR3 was defined as the stretch from the second conserved V-encoded cysteine up to the conserved J-encoded phenylalanine. The earlier analysis of 500 to 750 of the donors excluded any sequence lacking an unambiguous match to a single V gene segment. In an earlier analysis of roughly 500 of the donors, V segments were called functional above 56.7% productive rearrangements and were called segregating when the between-donor standard deviation exceeded 5%. A statistical classification framework was developed to diagnose cytomegalovirus status using the catalog of TCR beta chain sequences. A later analysis assigned V and J genes by comparing TCR nucleotide sequences with IMGT/GENE-DB human TR gene sequences. In a later analysis, CDR3 sequences and most-parsimonious VDJ recombination scenarios were assigned using the TCRdist pipeline. In a later analysis, each TCR beta chain was defined by its CDR3 amino acid sequence together with its V-gene family, and reads without a unique V-gene family were excluded. A later analysis removed 592 highly shared, low-generation-probability nucleotide sequences to deal with suspected cross-contamination and a sequencing artifact. In a later analysis, a clonal expansion index was calculated for each public chain from normalized within-repertoire ranks of inferred template counts. In a later analysis, generation probabilities were computed using a VDJ recombination model fitted to out-of-frame rearrangements, and the results were checked against IGoR. In a later analysis, TCR-TCR, TCR-HLA and TCR-CMV co-occurrence was scored with hypergeometric tests, and a repertoire-size bias correction was applied to TCR pairs. To estimate false discovery rates, a later analysis permuted the HLA or CMV assignments 20 times. In a later analysis, co-occurring TCRs were grouped using DBSCAN, and TCRdist sequence similarity was added for clustering within HLA-allele-positive subsets. For co-occurrence clustering, repertoires with fewer than 30,000 or more than 120,000 public chains were excluded, along with roughly 5 repertoires with anomalous nucleotide sharing. The table comes from immuneACCESS by way of TCRdb, which keeps in-frame sequences with V and J called. Part of the clones is missing from these tables; in studies checked, under half for an unresolved V gene and the rest for unknown reasons. The V and J calls and the clone size are those of that table, but D and trimming were determined from the DNA. The table for this sample lists about 85,000 clones; less than 80% of them were counted only once. The top ten clones comprise roughly 2.2% of the sample.

The CDR3 covers 16 residues, taking in both the cysteine and the phenylalanine. Only CDR3 DNA is held: 48 bases, read in frame from base 1. The germline V gene (reference sequence) supplies CDR1 LNHDA and CDR2 SQIVND. The germline V end is reduced by 8 bases and the J end by 3 bases; junction bases left unmatched: 13. The paper as a whole reports these results and caveats: In a later analysis, TCR association rates were found to vary across HLA loci, with the most associated TCRs seen for DRB1 alleles and the fewest for HLA-C alleles. Most CMV-associated TCR beta chains appeared to be HLA-restricted in a later analysis, and the HLA associations seemed to be driven largely by CMV exposure. V-gene and J-gene trimming of TCR beta chains was associated with a missense DCLRE1C variant in a later genetic analysis, and the association was replicated in an independent cohort. Sequencing depth was assumed to be roughly uniform across donors in the presence/absence analyses, though that assumption may not hold. A few of the identified cytomegalovirus-associated TCR beta chains were confirmed in vitro to be specific for cytomegalovirus antigens. In a later genetic analysis, fewer N-insertions in productive TCRs were reported among donors in an Asian-associated ancestry cluster than the approximately 670-donor mean. Because counts were too low, about 18 rarely observed V segments, including chromosome 9 orphons, were left out of the earlier analysis of some 600 of the donors. Because the 87-base-pair reads could not distinguish some IMGT-functional V segments, including TRBV6-2 and TRBV6-3, those segments were excluded. Immune exposure information for the cohort was limited to CMV serostatus. Several of the top co-occurrence clusters appeared to be linked to parvovirus B19, influenza, CMV and Epstein-Barr virus, according to a later analysis. At a false discovery rate of 0.05, a later analysis linked about 16,000 TCR beta sequences to specific HLA alleles. While some public TCRs were present in many individuals, most TCR sequences turned up only very rarely across donors. A further reported finding was that TCR beta sequences accurately predicted the HLA-A and HLA-B alleles for most subjects in the first cohort. Assigning TCR associations to individual alleles was difficult when HLA alleles, especially DR and DQ, strongly co-occurred. Because HLA typing was missing for some donors at each locus, association tests included only the typed subset. The authors suggested that the approach could potentially be generalized to other disease states and immunological phenotypes. In both the original and validation cohorts, the classifier was reported to diagnose cytomegalovirus status with high specificity and sensitivity. Broadly in line with IMGT annotations, most TCR beta V segments showed up in productive rearrangements about 87% or about 30% of the time in an earlier analysis of several hundred of the donors. Linkage disequilibrium might explain the correlated functional status among segregating V segments, but an unknown experimental factor could not be excluded. The sequencing pipeline was judged likely to have produced a cluster of highly shared sequence variants as a technical artifact. The cohort was sequenced for TCR beta chains only, and without alpha or paired-chain data the features that could be detected were limited. In a later analysis, HLA-associated TCR beta chains showed more clonal expansion and lower generation probabilities than non-associated chains that were equally common. A total of fewer than 200 TCR beta chains were listed by the study as associated with cytomegalovirus.

With respect to this clone: Its binding antigen is unknown. The input lacks base qualities; no much larger clone sits a single base away.

This clonotype was sampled from a man aged 30 to 45 in good health and CMV-seronegative. Sequenced input: PBMCs. The sequence joins TRBV19 to TRBJ1-5; the central 7 bases match TRBD1. CDR3 sequence: CASRGGGMVYNQPQHF. The DNA sequence is given as TGTGCCAGTCGTGGAGGGGGCATGGTTTACAATCAGCCCCAGCATTTT. The CDR3 plus the reference TRBV19 and TRBJ1-5 genes for the other parts give the full variable domain: DGGITQSPKYLFRKEGQNVTLSCEQNLNHDAMYWYRQDPGQGLRLIYYSQIVNDFQKGDIAEGYSVSREKKESFPLTVTSAQKNPTAFYLCASRGGGMVYNQPQHFGDGTRLSIL.